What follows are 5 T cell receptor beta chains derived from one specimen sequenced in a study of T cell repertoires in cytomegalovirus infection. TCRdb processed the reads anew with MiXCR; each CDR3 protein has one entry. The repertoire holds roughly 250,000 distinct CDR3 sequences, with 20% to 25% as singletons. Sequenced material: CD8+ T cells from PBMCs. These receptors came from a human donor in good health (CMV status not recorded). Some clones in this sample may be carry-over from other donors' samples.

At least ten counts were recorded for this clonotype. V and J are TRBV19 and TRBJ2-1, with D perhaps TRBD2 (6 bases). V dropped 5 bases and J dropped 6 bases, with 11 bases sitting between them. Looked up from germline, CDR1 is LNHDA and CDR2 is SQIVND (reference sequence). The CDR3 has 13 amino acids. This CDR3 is CASSSGSPNEQFF. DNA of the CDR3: TGTGCCAGTAGTTCCGGGAGCCCCAATGAGCAGTTCTTC.

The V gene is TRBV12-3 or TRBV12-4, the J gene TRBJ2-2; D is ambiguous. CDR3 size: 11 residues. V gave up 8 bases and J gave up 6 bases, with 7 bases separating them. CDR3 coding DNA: TGTGCCAGCGGGTTCGCCGGGGAGCTGTTTTTT. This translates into CASGFAGELFF.

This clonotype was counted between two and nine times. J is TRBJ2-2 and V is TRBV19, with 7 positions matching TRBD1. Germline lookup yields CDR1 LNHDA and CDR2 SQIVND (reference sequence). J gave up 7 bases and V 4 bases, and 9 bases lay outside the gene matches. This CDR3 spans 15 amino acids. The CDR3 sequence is CASSTPQGIYGELFF. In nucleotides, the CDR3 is TGTGCCAGTAGTACCCCACAGGGGATTTACGGGGAGCTGTTTTTT.

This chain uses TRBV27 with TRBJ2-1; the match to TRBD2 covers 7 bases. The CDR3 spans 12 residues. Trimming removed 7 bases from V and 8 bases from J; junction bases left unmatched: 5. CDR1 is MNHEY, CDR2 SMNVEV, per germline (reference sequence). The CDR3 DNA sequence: TGTGCCAGCACCAGCGGGGTCTATGAGCAGTTCTTC. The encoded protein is CASTSGVYEQFF.

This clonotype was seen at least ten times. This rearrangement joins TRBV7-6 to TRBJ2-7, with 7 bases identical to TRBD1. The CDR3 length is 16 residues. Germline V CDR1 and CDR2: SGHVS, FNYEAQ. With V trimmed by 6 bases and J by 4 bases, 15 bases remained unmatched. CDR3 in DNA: TGTGCCAGCAGTTTTACGACACAGGGGAATCAGTACGAGCAGTACTTC. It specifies CASSFTTQGNQYEQYF.